Presented here are 10 T cell receptor beta chains from one specimen sequenced in a study of blood T cell repertoires in COVID-19. Only in-frame clones appear in the TCRdb table, and some are missing; sequencing was by immunoSEQ multiplex PCR. The sample records about 210,000 clones, 88% being singletons. The sequenced material came from peripheral blood. Source of these receptors: a man between 18 and 35 years old with active or convalescent COVID-19.

V and J are TRBV19 and TRBJ1-2; TRBD1 agrees at 8 bases. This CDR3 spans 14 amino acids. The V gene's germline CDR1 is LNHDA and CDR2 SQIVND (reference sequence). Trimming removed 6 bases from V and 4 bases from J; junction bases left unmatched: 7. CDR3 residues: CASRSGQGSYGYTF. The CDR3 nucleotides read TGTGCCAGTAGATCCGGACAGGGAAGCTATGGCTACACCTTC.

The chain couples TRBV12-5 to TRBJ2-2; D remains ambiguous. CDR3 length: 15 residues. Germline loops: CDR1 LGHNT, CDR2 FRNRAP. V dropped 0 bases and J dropped 1 base, with 6 bases sitting between them. CDR3 nucleotide sequence: TGTGCTAGTGGTTTGGTAGGCGGGAACACCGGGGAGCTGTTTTTT. This gives the protein CASGLVGGNTGELFF.

The CDR3 sequence: CASSVLATYQETQYF. The CDR3 nucleotides are TGTGCCAGCAGCGTACTAGCGACGTACCAAGAGACCCAGTACTTC. The chain links TRBV9 to TRBJ2-5; tentative D call: TRBD2 (6 bases). V dropped 1 base and J dropped 0 bases, with 10 bases sitting between them. Germline CDR1 reads SGDLS; CDR2 reads YYNGEE. There are 15 residues in the CDR3.

J is TRBJ2-7 and V is TRBV5-4; maybe TRBD2 (6 bases). CDR1 and CDR2 (germline): SGHNT, YYREEE (reference sequence). CDR3 length equals 15 residues. Trimming took 0 bases from V and 5 from J, leaving 15 bases between them. CDR3 amino acids: CASSLGGFWGDEQYF. In nucleotides, the CDR3 is TGTGCCAGCAGCTTGGGCGGCTTCTGGGGGGACGAGCAGTACTTC.

The CDR3 nucleotides read TGTGCCAGCAGTTTAGCCGGGACCTACGAGCAGTACTTC. As protein: CASSLAGTYEQYF. The chain uses TRBV12-3 or TRBV12-4 and TRBJ2-7; D possibly corresponds to TRBD2 (5 bases). Trimming stripped 0 bases from V and 2 bases from J, with 5 bases between. The CDR3 runs 13 residues.

The chain recombines TRBV14 with TRBJ2-7; 9 bases are shared with TRBD2. V dropped 8 bases and J dropped 4; count of bases not matched to a gene: 6. CDR1 SGHDN and CDR2 FVKESK come from the germline V gene. The CDR3 loop spans 13 amino acids. CDR3 DNA: TGTGCCAGCGGACCCCTAGCGGGGTACGAGCAGTACTTC. This gives the protein CASGPLAGYEQYF.

This clone showed up just once. The chain links TRBV6-5 to TRBJ2-3; 7 bases are a match to TRBD1. Germline CDR1 MNHEY, CDR2 SVGAGI. Unmatched junction bases numbered 6, after V lost 6 bases and J lost 3 bases. The CDR3 loop spans 14 amino acids. This CDR3 reads CASSRDRETDTQYF. Written as DNA, the CDR3 is TGTGCCAGCAGCCGGGACAGAGAGACAGATACGCAGTATTTT.

The chain uses TRBV6-2 or TRBV6-3 and TRBJ2-4; 14 bases line up with TRBD2. This CDR3 comprises 18 residues. Germline trimming cut 4 bases from V and 0 bases from J; bases unmatched to any gene: 5. The germline V gene encodes CDR1 MNHEY and CDR2 SVGEGT. The CDR3 DNA reads as TGTGCCAGCAGTTCCGGGACTAGCGGGAGAGTAGCCAAAAACATTCAGTACTTC. Residues: CASSSGTSGRVAKNIQYF.

This clone was observed a single time. The chain has TRBV28 and TRBJ1-5, with TRBD1 identical over 10 bases. Germline V CDR1 and CDR2: MDHEN, SYDVKM. The V segment lost 2 bases and the J segment 7 bases; nucleotides outside the gene matches: 11. The CDR3 runs 17 residues. CDR3 coding DNA: TGTGCCAGCAGTTTAGGGGACAGGGGACCTTCGAGGCAGCCCCAGCATTTT. Amino acids: CASSLGDRGPSRQPQHF. The full variable domain, with the rest looked up from reference TRBV28 and TRBJ1-5, is DVKVTQSSRYLVKRTGEKVFLECVQDMDHENMFWYRQDPGLGLRLIYFSYDVKMKEKGDIPEGYSVSREKKERFSLILESASTNQTSMYLCASSLGDRGPSRQPQHFGDGTRLSIL.

The chain links TRBV12-5 to TRBJ2-7; D possibly uses TRBD1 or TRBD2 (5 bases each). The CDR3 extends over 13 amino acids. Trimming cost V 5 bases and J 1 base, with 9 bases left between them. Germline-derived CDR1 and CDR2 are LGHNT and FRNRAP. The CDR3 DNA sequence: TGTGCTAGTGGTCTGGGGGAGTCCTACGAGCAGTACTTC. Its protein is CASGLGESYEQYF.